Included here is one TCR beta chain sequence, with context. Its antigen is unknown. It has no much larger one-base neighbor in the sample; base qualities were not kept. Trimming at the junction amounts to 7 bases on V and 4 bases on J, and the germline ends lie 13 bases apart. The CDR3 runs 13 amino acids, cysteine and phenylalanine included. The sequence is cut down to CDR3 DNA, 39 bases in frame from base 1. CDR1 LNHDA and CDR2 SQIVND are derived from the germline V gene (reference sequence). This sample stems from a study of blood T cell repertoires in COVID-19 (dated by TCRdb to the early 2020s). In the study overall: Samples from collaborators originated in the United States, Italy and Spain and spanned both the acute and convalescent phases of COVID-19. The material from the prospective study consisted of cDNA or gDNA derived from T cells, B-cell-depleted T cells, or PBMCs. Nearly every sample came with metadata listing a de-identified subject ID, COVID-19 status, age in years and sex. Samples came from the ongoing ImmuneRACE study (first 160 participants) plus 1,254 subjects from 6 global collaborators. Where HLA class I and class II types were available, the types were taken from metadata supplied by the sample provider, not from assay-based typing. A freely available public database, intended as a resource for researchers studying the immune response to SARS-CoV-2, is where the repertoires were released. Deeply sampled blood TCRbeta repertoires from subjects exposed to, actively infected with, or recovered from COVID-19 were included in the dataset.

Each collaborating institution followed its own protocols to collect whole blood in K2EDTA tubes. For TCRbeta analysis, collaborators shipped samples as frozen whole blood, isolated PBMCs, or DNA extracted from either of those sample types. TCRbeta CDR3 regions were amplified from genomic DNA using the immunoSEQ Assay, a bias-controlled multiplex PCR. The published analysis was carried out like this. Nucleated cell counts per sample were estimated from amplification of reference gene primers within the assay. To quantify the absolute abundance of each unique TCRbeta CDR3 rearrangement, sequence reads were collapsed and filtered. For each sample, productive Simpson clonality was calculated as the square root of Simpson's diversity index across productive rearrangements. Drawn from immuneACCESS, this table holds only the in-frame rearrangements with V and J called that TCRdb kept. Clones are partly lost; checked studies trace under half to an unresolved V gene and leave the rest unexplained. The DNA was the basis for D and trimming; V, J and clone size are from that table. This sample lists about 210,000 clones; 84% were detected once. Clones ranked in the top ten supply about 8% of the sample.

What the study reported, not specific to this receptor: The quantity of clinical and demographic metadata differed by source and by participant and was supplied without curation.

The chain couples TRBV19 to TRBJ1-2; confidence is insufficient to name the D gene. The sequencing input was peripheral blood. The TCR originated in a woman aged 45-65 years with active or convalescent COVID-19. The CDR3 corresponds to CASTSGQPYGYTF. The DNA reads as follows: TGTGCCAGTACTTCTGGGCAGCCCTATGGCTACACCTTC.